This T cell receptor (beta chain) was recovered during a study of radiation and T cells in renal cell carcinoma. Regarding time point: blood 4 weeks post-SBRT, at nephrectomy. Treatment denoted: 15 Gy SBRT to primary tumor, nephrectomy 4 weeks later. The CDR3 consists of 13 residues. V was cut by 8 bases and J by 11 bases, with 21 bases left in between. Germline V gene sequence: CDR1 WNHNN, CDR2 SYGVQD (reference sequence). Method: immunoSEQ multiplex PCR; TCRdb's copy keeps in-frame clones and lacks some. The data hold approximately 80,000 clones, with 70% to 90% observed a single time. The source is a woman in her 70s with renal cell carcinoma. The rearrangement joins TRBV10-1 to TRBJ1-1; D may be TRBD1 (6 bases). The input for sequencing was blood, taken from a patient whose treatment included radiotherapy and nephrectomy. The CDR3: CASFPPGTGQAFF. CDR3 sequence (DNA): TGCGCCAGCTTCCCCCCAGGAACAGGGCAGGCTTTCTTT.